The TCR beta chain under discussion was sequenced for a study of early T cells in non-severe SARS-CoV-2 infection. Across the study: Chains were unpaired, as sequencing was done on bulk RNA from unsorted whole blood. Findings and caveats of the study: VDJdb-based annotation leaned toward anti-spike CD8 responses and missed private and CD4 specificities.

This clonotype was seen a handful of times. No antigen is known for it. Germline values: CDR1 SGHKS, CDR2 YYEKEE (reference sequence). This CDR3 has 15 residues. V lost 4 bases to trimming and J lost 1 base, with 14 bases between them. Unique molecular identifiers were added to individual cDNA molecules. TCRdb reprocessed the 5' RACE reads with MiXCR, giving one entry per CDR3 protein. The sample holds tens of thousands of distinct CDR3 sequences, around 10% seen once. This rearrangement joins TRBV5-5 to TRBJ2-5, with D hard to call. The sequencing input was whole blood. The source is an adult who was a healthcare worker with PCR-confirmed SARS-CoV-2 infection or an uninfected control (not recorded which). The CDR3 here is CASSPGSIPQETQYF. As DNA, the CDR3 is TGTGCCAGCAGCCCCGGGTCCATTCCCCAAGAGACCCAGTACTTC.